The present entry profiles one TCR beta chain with its context. At least ten counts were recorded for this clonotype. The antigen this receptor binds is unknown. Per-nucleotide qualities are absent, and no much larger clonotype sits a single base away. Set within a cohort of healthcare workers in London, UK, this nested case-control study involved weekly PCR testing of nasopharyngeal swabs along with blood sampling. Healthcare workers were recruited between 23 and 31 March 2020, during the week of the UK lockdown, and were followed weekly for up to roughly 15 weeks. This entry comes from a study of early T cells in non-severe SARS-CoV-2 infection (dated by TCRdb to 2020 to 2022). The study in broad terms: TCR sequencing used bulk RNA from unsorted whole blood, so alpha and beta chains could not be paired. Here is what the overall study found, with its caveats: VDJdb matching was skewed toward anti-spike CD8 responses, so virus-specific expansions were likely underestimated and private and CD4 specificities were missed.

The germline V gene (reference sequence) sets CDR1 to DFQATT and CDR2 to SNEGSKA. The CDR3, cysteine through phenylalanine, is 15 amino acids long. Just CDR3 DNA is preserved here, 45 bases in frame from base 1. Deletion took 0 bases off V and 0 bases off J, with a span of 9 bases between the germline ends. Library preparation employed 5' RACE. The sequencer was a NextSeq 500. To correct for sequencing error and PCR bias, the TCR library protocol tagged individual cDNA molecules with unique molecular identifiers. Both TCR alpha and beta chains were sequenced, and tight co-correlation was observed between alpha and beta sequence abundances in each sample. The authors processed their data as follows. Decombinator V4 was used to annotate the V gene, J gene and CDR3 of the TCR sequences. TCRs were defined as expanded if a significant change between any two time points was detected under a Poisson model with p below 0.0001. TCR abundances were normalised to the total number of TCRs sequenced in each sample and reported as counts per million. MAIT TCRs were defined by TRAV1-2 paired with TRAJ12, TRAJ20 or TRAJ33, and iNKT TCRs by TRAV10 paired with TRAJ18. VDJdb, accessed 1 November 2021, was searched for CMV, EBV and SARS-CoV-2 annotated TCRs, excluding TCRs annotated for multiple antigens. The public reads were quality trimmed at Q25 with fastp and then assembled into clones with MiXCR by TCRdb, keeping productive beta chains. Identical CDR3 proteins give one entry, which carries the most common genes and DNA. TCRdb, not the authors, supplied the V and J calls. The sample profile shows 50,000 to 70,000 distinct CDR3 sequences; approximately 12% of them were found once. Roughly 4.2% of the sample belongs to the ten largest clones.

Recombination connected TRBV20-1 to TRBJ1-3; the D gene is not confidently resolved. The TCR sequence derives from an adult who was a healthcare worker with PCR-confirmed SARS-CoV-2 infection or an uninfected control (not recorded which). The sequencing input was whole blood. The sequenced DNA: TGCAGTGCTAGAGATCTAGATGGCTCTGGAAACACCATATATTTT. Its translation is CSARDLDGSGNTIYF.